These T cell receptor beta chains were read from a single sample in a study of response to subunit inactivated influenza vaccine. TCRdb itself ran the RT-PCR reads through MiXCR, one entry per CDR3 protein. Here the sample spans around 710,000 distinct CDR3 sequences, about 15% being singletons. Sample: PBMCs from blood, taken 14 to 15 days before vaccination. The source is a man aged 45-65 years who received an inactivated influenza vaccine. CDR3s include the opening cysteine and the closing phenylalanine or tryptophan. A D gene is named only where the DNA matches it firmly. Clone size is given for some rows only: seen once, a few or many times, or a class if the clone is expanded.

>many|TRBV4-3|TRBJ2-1|NA
TGCGCCAGCAGCCAAGTCACGGGACTCCCCAATGAGCAGTTCTTC
CASSQVTGLPNEQFF
>few|TRBV9|TRBJ1-6|TRBD1
TGTGCCAGCAGCGTAGCTGGGACAGGCAATAATTCACCCCTCCACTTT
CASSVAGTGNNSPLHF
>NA|TRBV5-5|TRBJ2-1|TRBD2
TGTGCCAGCAGCTTGGCCACTAGCGGGAGGACCTACAATGAGCAGTTCTTC
CASSLATSGRTYNEQFF
>NA|TRBV29-1|TRBJ2-3|NA
TGCAGCGTGACGGGGACCCCTAGCACAGATACGCAGTATTTT
CSVTGTPSTDTQYF
>NA|TRBV28|TRBJ2-2|NA
TGTGCCAGCAGTTTTTCGGGATTTGATTCGGGGGAGCTGTTTTTT
CASSFSGFDSGELFF
>NA|TRBV15|TRBJ2-7|NA
TGTGCCACCAGCAGAGATCGTAGACGGCCCTACGAGCAGTACTTC
CATSRDRRRPYEQYF
>NA|TRBV7-8|TRBJ2-2|NA
TGTGCCAGCAGCCCGAGGGTCGGACGGCCGAACACCGGGGAGCTGTTTTTT
CASSPRVGRPNTGELFF
>many|TRBV28|TRBJ2-7|NA
TGTGCCAGCAACTCATTTTACGAGCAGTACTTC
CASNSFYEQYF
>few|TRBV20-1|TRBJ1-1|TRBD1
TGCAGTGCTACGTACGTACACAGGGGGCCCACTGAAGCTTTCTTT
CSATYVHRGPTEAFF
>NA|TRBV5-6|TRBJ1-2|NA
TGTGCCAGCAGCTTGAGGGGCGGCAACTATGGCTACACCTTC
CASSLRGGNYGYTF
>NA|TRBV20-1|TRBJ2-1|NA
TGCAGTGCTAGCGGGACAAGCGGGATGGTCGGTAATGAGCAGTTCTTC
CSASGTSGMVGNEQFF
>NA|TRBV4-1|TRBJ2-2|NA
TGCGCCAGGAGCCAAGAGGGTTCGGGGGTCGGGGAGCTGTTTTTT
CARSQEGSGVGELFF
>NA|TRBV11-2|TRBJ2-3|NA
TGTGCCAGCAGCCTCCTAGGGGGGAGGAGCACAGATACGCAGTATTTT
CASSLLGGRSTDTQYF
>NA|TRBV7-2|TRBJ1-2|NA
TGTGCCAGCAGCTTAGCGCTAGGAGGGAAAGCGAGTAAGGGCTACACCTTC
CASSLALGGKASKGYTF
>few|TRBV4-3|TRBJ2-5|TRBD2
TGCGCCAGCAGCCAAGATCGGCTAGCGGGGTACCAAGAGACCCAGTACTTC
CASSQDRLAGYQETQYF
>NA|TRBV11-2|TRBJ2-5|TRBD2
TGTGCCAGCAGCTGGACTAGCGGGAGAAGTGAGACCCAGTACTTC
CASSWTSGRSETQYF
>NA|TRBV29-1|TRBJ2-7|TRBD1
TGCAGCGCACAAACCGGGACAGGGGTAGACGAGCAGTACTTC
CSAQTGTGVDEQYF
>many|TRBV20-1|TRBJ2-5|TRBD2
TGCAGTGCTAGAGATAGTACTAGCGGGAGGGAGACCCAGTACTTC
CSARDSTSGRETQYF
>few|TRBV19|TRBJ2-6|NA
TGTGCCAGTGAGAAATCTGGGGCCAACGTCCTGACTTTC
CASEKSGANVLTF
>few|TRBV6-4|TRBJ1-1|NA
TGTGCCAGCAGTGACACCCCGGGCGCTGAAGCTTTCTTT
CASSDTPGAEAFF
>few|TRBV5-6|TRBJ2-3|NA
TGTGCCACCAAAGGGGACGAGAACACAGATACGCAGTATTTT
CATKGDENTDTQYF
>NA|TRBV7-9|TRBJ2-2|TRBD1
TGTGCCAGCAGCGGGACAGGGGAGGACACCGGGGAGCTGTTTTTT
CASSGTGEDTGELFF
>few|TRBV9|TRBJ2-2|TRBD1
TGTGCCAGCAGCGTAGGGGACAGGGCGTTCGCCGGGGAGCTGTTTTTT
CASSVGDRAFAGELFF
>few|TRBV20-1|TRBJ2-7|TRBD1
TGCAACCTGGCGAGGGGGCCCAACGAGCAGTACTTC
CNLARGPNEQYF
>NA|TRBV2|TRBJ1-4|NA
TGTGCCACCGGGAGGGCAGATGAAAAACTGTTTTTT
CATGRADEKLFF
>few|TRBV12-3/TRBV12-4|TRBJ2-1|TRBD2
TGTGCCAGCAGGCTAGCGGGGGGGTTCTCCTACAATGAGCAGTTCTTC
CASRLAGGFSYNEQFF
>NA|TRBV29-1|TRBJ2-2|NA
TGCAGCGTAGGGGGTCCCGCGACCACCGGGGAGCTGTTTTTT
CSVGGPATTGELFF
>few|TRBV5-1|TRBJ2-7|TRBD2
TGCGCCAGCAGCTTGGATATAGCGGGGCCCTACGAGCAGTACTTC
CASSLDIAGPYEQYF
>many|TRBV7-2|TRBJ1-1|NA
TGTGCCAGCAGCTTATTAAACACGGGATGGGCGGGGACTGAAGCTTTCTTT
CASSLLNTGWAGTEAFF
>few|TRBV20-1|TRBJ2-1|TRBD2
TGCAGTGCTAGACTAGCGGGAGTAACCTACAATGAGCAGTTCTTC
CSARLAGVTYNEQFF
>NA|TRBV2|TRBJ1-3|NA
TGTGCCAGCAGTGACGGGAGGAGAGGAAACACCATATATTTT
CASSDGRRGNTIYF